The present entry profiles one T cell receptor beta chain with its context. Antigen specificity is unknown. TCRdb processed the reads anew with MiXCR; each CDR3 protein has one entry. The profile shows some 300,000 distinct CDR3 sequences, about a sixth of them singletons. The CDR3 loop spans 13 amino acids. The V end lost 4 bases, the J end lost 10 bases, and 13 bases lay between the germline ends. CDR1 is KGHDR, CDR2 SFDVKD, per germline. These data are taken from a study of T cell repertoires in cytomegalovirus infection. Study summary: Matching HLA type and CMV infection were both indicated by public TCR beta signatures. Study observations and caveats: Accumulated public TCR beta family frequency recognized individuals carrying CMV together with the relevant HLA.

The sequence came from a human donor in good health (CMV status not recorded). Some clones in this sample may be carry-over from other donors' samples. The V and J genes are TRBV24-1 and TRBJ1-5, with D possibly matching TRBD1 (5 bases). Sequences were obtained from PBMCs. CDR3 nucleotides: TGTGCCACCAGTGAACATGACGGGACTCCCCAGCATTTT. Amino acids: CATSEHDGTPQHF.